This T cell receptor (beta chain) is drawn from a study of shared clonotypes between healthy human individuals. Study-wide background: Aged between 18 and 49, the donors were two women and a few men.

This clone came up once. The antigen is not known. Trimming at V came to 7 bases and at J to 0 bases, leaving 3 bases not matched to a gene. Per the germline V gene, CDR1 is SNHLY and CDR2 is FYNNEI. The CDR3 totals 13 residues. Study observations and caveats: Around 5% was the fraction of naive CD4 clonotypes found shared across a few donors.

Terminally differentiated effector memory CD45RA+ cells were left out of the naive CD8 fraction, which was CD45RO-negative and positively selected for CCR7. Data came from immunoSEQ multiplex PCR; TCRdb stores just in-frame clones and leaves some out. The table includes 560,000 or so clones, approximately 96% detected once. The specimen was naive CD8+ T cells sorted from blood. The receptor comes from a woman aged 30 to 39 in good health. This chain uses TRBV2 with TRBJ2-7, with 7 bases lining up with TRBD2. The CDR3 reads CASTERDSYEQYF. CDR3 DNA sequence: TGTGCCAGCACGGAGCGGGACTCCTACGAGCAGTACTTC. Together with reference TRBV2 and TRBJ2-7, the CDR3 gives the full variable domain: EPEVTQTPSHQVTQMGQEVILRCVPISNHLYFYWYRQILGQKVEFLVSFYNNEISEKSEIFDDQFSVERPDGSNFTLKIRSTKLEDSAMYFCASTERDSYEQYFGPGTRLTVT.